Shown below are 8 T cell receptor beta chains from a single sample sequenced in a study of PD-1 and CTLA-4 blockade in melanoma (dated by TCRdb to about 2021). The receptor library was made with the immunoSEQ multiplex PCR assay. Sourced from immuneACCESS, this table was stored by TCRdb with only in-frame sequences that have V and J called. A share of the clones is absent; for the studies checked, an unresolved V gene accounts for under half, and the remainder has no known explanation. This sample lists some 30,000 clones; around 90% were detected once. In total, the top ten clones hold 6% to 7% of the sample. Sequenced material: CD8+ T cells from peripheral blood, taken from a patient given anti-PD-1 treatment. The source is a human donor with melanoma.

The chain recombines TRBV24-1 with TRBJ2-5; TRBD2 aligns across 7 bases. After removal of 5 bases from V and 5 bases from J, the junction contained 10 bases not matched to a gene. This CDR3 has 15 residues. Germline V CDR1 and CDR2: KGHDR, SFDVKD. CDR3 in DNA: TGTGCCACCAGTGCTGGCGGGGGTCCCGCGGAGACCCAGTACTTC. Amino acid sequence: CATSAGGGPAETQYF.

The chain joins TRBV7-8 to TRBJ2-2; no firm D call. The CDR3 length is 13 residues. Germline V CDR1 and CDR2: SGHVS, FQNEAQ. Trimming cost V 4 bases and J 3 bases, with 6 bases left between them. As DNA, the CDR3 is TGTGCCAGCAGCTACTCTTACACCGGGGAGCTGTTTTTT. This gives the protein CASSYSYTGELFF.

The chain has TRBV18 and TRBJ2-1; 11 bases agree with TRBD2. The CDR3 consists of 12 residues. Germline-derived CDR1 and CDR2 are KGHSH and LQKENI. J gave up 10 bases and V 9 bases, and 5 bases lay outside the gene matches. For the CDR3, the DNA is TGTGCCAGTCAGGGACTAGCGGACGAGCAGTTCTTC. This sequence encodes CASQGLADEQFF.

This clone showed up just once. The rearrangement uses TRBV5-4 and TRBJ1-2, with D perhaps matching TRBD1 (6 bases). The CDR3 covers 14 residues. Trimming took off 0 bases at V and 8 bases at J, with 14 bases between the two ends. Germline lookup yields CDR1 SGHNT and CDR2 YYREEE (reference sequence). The CDR3 DNA is TGTGCCAGCAGCTTGGGACAGGATACAGGGGGCTACACCTTC. It encodes CASSLGQDTGGYTF.

The V and J genes are TRBV7-8 and TRBJ1-1; D uncertain. The CDR3 is 13 residues long. Trimming pared 0 bases from V and 11 bases from J, leaving 13 bases between. Germline V lookup: CDR1 SGHVS, CDR2 FQNEAQ. The CDR3 nucleotides are TGTGCCAGCAGCTTAGCGTCCAGTATAGACGCTTTCTTT. Its protein product is CASSLASSIDAFF.

The gene calls are TRBV5-5 and TRBJ1-1, with 9 bases identical to TRBD1. The germline V gene has CDR1 SGHKS and CDR2 YYEKEE (reference sequence). V shed 6 bases, J shed 6 bases, and the junction held 12 bases outside the gene matches. This CDR3 spans 15 amino acids. CDR3 sequence reads: CASIFRTGEVAEAFF. The CDR3 nucleotides are TGTGCCAGCATCTTCAGGACAGGGGAGGTGGCTGAAGCTTTCTTT.

This clone is labeled as medium-sized. The chain has TRBV30 and TRBJ1-6; 7 nucleotides agree with TRBD1. V lost 4 bases to trimming and J lost 5 bases; unmatched junction nucleotides: 2. The CDR3 has 13 residues. The germline CDR1 and CDR2 sequences are GTSNPN and SVGIG (reference sequence). The CDR3 loop is CAWNRGDNSPLHF. CDR3 bases: TGTGCCTGGAACAGGGGAGATAATTCACCCCTCCACTTT.

V usage is TRBV7-9 and J usage is TRBJ1-2; D call uncertain. The germline gives CDR1 SEHNR, CDR2 FQNEAQ (reference sequence). V was shortened by 3 bases and J by 8 bases, with 13 bases between the two germline ends. The CDR3 is made up of 13 amino acids. The DNA for the CDR3 is TGTGCCAGCAGCTTGTCGGGGAGGCAAGGCTACACCTTC. Translating gives CASSLSGRQGYTF.